Many counts were recorded for the clone carrying this TCR beta chain. These data come from a study of spatial heterogeneity in lung cancer. The CDR3 is 14 residues long. Trimming took 5 bases from V and 6 from J; bases not matched to a gene: 8. Germline CDR1 SEHNR, CDR2 FQNEAQ (reference sequence). Stated time point: sample taken at primary tumor resection. Unsorted tumor, nontumor lung tissue or cryopreserved PBMC supplied the whole RNA. Every TCR cDNA molecule carried a tag that served as a unique molecular identifier. TCRdb recomputed calls from the 5' RACE reads with MiXCR, one row per CDR3 protein. The repertoire holds 25,000 or so distinct CDR3 sequences, with about 3% as singletons.

The sample in question was PBMCs, obtained at surgery. The chain uses TRBV7-9 and TRBJ2-3, with 7 bases lining up with TRBD2. The TCR originated in a female donor with early-stage non-small cell lung cancer. CDR3 sequence (DNA): TGTGCCAGCAGCCCTAACCATAGCGGGGATACGCAGTATTTT. Its translation is CASSPNHSGDTQYF.